This entry features one T cell receptor (beta chain) sequence. Its target is not known. The protocol was immunoSEQ multiplex PCR, while the TCRdb copy is restricted to in-frame clones and leaves out a portion. The sample shows more than 140,000 clones, around 89% of them seen only once. The length of the CDR3 is 15 residues. Germline V gene data show CDR1 as LNHDA and CDR2 as SQIVND (reference sequence). The J segment lost 9 bases and the V segment lost 4 bases, leaving 7 bases of the junction unmatched. This record belongs to a study of T cell responses to AZD1222 COVID-19 vaccine. Study-wide results and caveats: Repertoires were obtained only post-peak T cell response.

The sequence came from an adult in good health. Specimen: peripheral blood, collected on day 0 of MenACWY control vaccination. The V gene is TRBV19, the J gene TRBJ2-1; 12 positions match TRBD2. The chain's CDR3 is CASSNRLAGEGEQFF. The CDR3 DNA follows: TGTGCCAGTAGTAATCGACTAGCGGGAGAAGGTGAGCAGTTCTTC.